A selection of T cell receptor beta chains follows, all from one sample in a study of early T cells in non-severe SARS-CoV-2 infection. MiXCR, run by TCRdb on the 5' RACE reads, gives a single entry per CDR3 protein. This sample carries 66,000 or so distinct CDR3 sequences, under 15% of them seen once, and the ten largest clones take 8% to 10%. Sample: whole blood. All receptors come from an adult who was a healthcare worker with PCR-confirmed SARS-CoV-2 infection or an uninfected control (not recorded which). Both conserved end residues are part of each CDR3. A D gene is named only where the DNA matches it firmly. Only part of the rows carry a size: once, few, many, or a class if the clone is expanded.

clone size | J gene | D gene | V gene | CDR3 DNA | CDR3 protein
many | TRBJ1-5 | TRBD1 | TRBV2 | TGTGCCAGCAGGATAGACAGGGGGGACAATCAGCCCCAGCATTTT | CASRIDRGDNQPQHF
few | TRBJ2-3 | . | TRBV7-3 | TGTGCCAGCAGCTTAGTTGGCGGGTTGTCAGATACGCAGTATTTT | CASSLVGGLSDTQYF
few | TRBJ2-5 | . | TRBV20-1 | TGCAGTGCTAAGGTCGGGGAGACCCAGTACTTC | CSAKVGETQYF
few | TRBJ1-6 | . | TRBV7-2 | TGTGCCAGCAGCCAGGGTCCCTGGGATTCACCCCTCCACTTT | CASSQGPWDSPLHF
few | TRBJ2-1 | . | TRBV12-3/TRBV12-4 | TGTGCCAGCAGTTTGGCCCCACTAGGGGAAAAGCAGTTCTTC | CASSLAPLGEKQFF
few | TRBJ2-6 | . | TRBV5-1 | TGCGCCAGCAGCTTGGACGGAAGCTCTGGAGCCAACGTCCTGACTTTC | CASSLDGSSGANVLTF
few | TRBJ2-3 | TRBD2 | TRBV12-3/TRBV12-4 | TGTGCCAGCAGTTTCGGGAGGGATACGCAGTATTTT | CASSFGRDTQYF
few | TRBJ2-2 | TRBD2 | TRBV5-1 | TGCGCCAGCAGCTTAATAGCGGGAGGATGGAACACCGGGGAGCTGTTTTTT | CASSLIAGGWNTGELFF
few | TRBJ1-2 | . | TRBV28 | TGTGCCAGCACCCTCTGGGGTAGGGGGGATGGCTACACCTTC | CASTLWGRGDGYTF
many | TRBJ1-6 | . | TRBV18 | TGTGCCAGCTCACTCAGGACGGGTGGAATTTCACCCCTCCACTTT | CASSLRTGGISPLHF
few | TRBJ2-7 | . | TRBV10-2 | TGCGCCAGCATGGAGGGCTTGGCCTACGAGCAGTACTTC | CASMEGLAYEQYF
few | TRBJ2-1 | . | TRBV5-1 | TGCGCCAGCAGCTTGGTTGGGGGAAGCTCCTACAATGAGCAGTTCTTC | CASSLVGGSSYNEQFF
many | TRBJ2-1 | . | TRBV7-3 | TGTGCCAGCAGCTTCGCAGCTTACAATGAGCAGTTCTTC | CASSFAAYNEQFF
few | TRBJ2-7 | . | TRBV24-1 | TGTGCCACCAGTGACCACACTACAGCGCCCTACGAGCAGTACTTC | CATSDHTTAPYEQYF
many | TRBJ2-7 | . | TRBV11-2 | TGTGCCAGCAGCAACAACTACGAGCAGTACTTC | CASSNNYEQYF
. | TRBJ1-3 | TRBD1 | TRBV6-1 | TGTGCCAGCAGTGAAGCGACAGGGACTGGAAACACCATATATTTT | CASSEATGTGNTIYF
few | TRBJ1-5 | . | TRBV7-2 | TGTGCCAGCAGCCCCTACAGGAATAATCAGCCCCAGCATTTT | CASSPYRNNQPQHF
few | TRBJ1-4 | TRBD1 | TRBV7-9 | TGTGCCAGCAGCCCCTGGGACAGATCTAATGAAAAACTGTTTTTT | CASSPWDRSNEKLFF
many | TRBJ2-5 | . | TRBV29-1 | TGCAGCGCTGGGGGGTCAGGACCGGCGGAGACCCAGTACTTC | CSAGGSGPAETQYF
medium-sized | TRBJ2-7 | . | TRBV28 | TGTGCCAGCAGTCACAACTCATTGACAGCCACCTACGAGCAGTACTTC | CASSHNSLTATYEQYF
. | TRBJ2-1 | . | TRBV20-1 | TGCAGTGCTCCCCTCGCTACACGCATCTACAATGAGCAGTTCTTC | CSAPLATRIYNEQFF
few | TRBJ2-1 | TRBD1 | TRBV2 | TGTGCCAGCAGTCCTGACAGGGGAAGCTACAATGAGCAGTTCTTC | CASSPDRGSYNEQFF
. | TRBJ2-7 | . | TRBV28 | TGTGCCAGCACCTCCCTGGGGGGTGAGATCGAGCAGTACTTC | CASTSLGGEIEQYF
few | TRBJ2-7 | . | TRBV4-1 | TGCGCCAGCAGCCAAGAGTCCCCCCTAACGGGAGCCTACGAGCAGTACTTC | CASSQESPLTGAYEQYF
few | TRBJ2-1 | TRBD2 | TRBV6-5 | TGTGCCAGCAGTTACGGGCTAGCGGGAGAAACGTCCTACAATGAGCAGTTCTTC | CASSYGLAGETSYNEQFF
many | TRBJ2-7 | . | TRBV20-1 | TGCAGTGCTTTGAAATCCTCCTACGAGCAGTACTTC | CSALKSSYEQYF
few | TRBJ2-2 | TRBD2 | TRBV7-3 | TGTGCCAGCAGCCTGGGGACTAGCGGGAGTACTACCGGGGAGCTGTTTTTT | CASSLGTSGSTTGELFF
. | TRBJ2-3 | . | TRBV7-2 | TGTGCCAGCAGCCAAGGAAGACTCCCCCCCACAGATACGCAGTATTTT | CASSQGRLPPTDTQYF
many | TRBJ2-7 | TRBD1 | TRBV20-1 | TGCAGTGCTAGAGATCACAAAAGGGACAGGGGTATCCACGAGCAGTACTTC | CSARDHKRDRGIHEQYF
. | TRBJ2-2 | . | TRBV3-1 | TGTGCCAGCAGCCACGCCGGGGAGCTGTTTTTT | CASSHAGELFF
many | TRBJ2-3 | . | TRBV7-2 | TGTGCCAGCGGCTCCGGGTCCCCCGTCTCCCCCGGCACAGATACGCAGTATTTT | CASGSGSPVSPGTDTQYF
many | TRBJ1-1 | TRBD1 | TRBV20-1 | TGCAGTTGCCGCAGGGGGGACCCTGAAGCTTTCTTT | CSCRRGDPEAFF
few | TRBJ2-2 | TRBD2 | TRBV12-3/TRBV12-4 | TGTGCCAGCAGTTTAGGGCGGGAGAGAAGTCCAGTTAAATACACCGGGGAGCTGTTTTTT | CASSLGRERSPVKYTGELFF
. | TRBJ1-5 | TRBD1 | TRBV19 | TGTGCCAGTAGTATGATGGGAGGGGGCCCCAATCAGCCCCAGCATTTT | CASSMMGGGPNQPQHF
. | TRBJ2-1 | TRBD2 | TRBV18 | TGTGCCAGCTCACCAGCTAGCGGGGCCGCAGAGCAGTTCTTC | CASSPASGAAEQFF
. | TRBJ2-1 | TRBD2 | TRBV6-2/TRBV6-3 | TGTGCCAGCAGTGAAAACGTGCGACTAGCGGGCACTGAGCAGTTCTTC | CASSENVRLAGTEQFF
. | TRBJ2-3 | . | TRBV5-1 | TGCGCCAGCAGCTTCCAGGGGCGAGTTAGCACAGATACGCAGTATTTT | CASSFQGRVSTDTQYF
few | TRBJ1-4 | . | TRBV3-1 | TGTGCCAGCAGCCTGGACCTCCTAGGGGAACTGTTTTTT | CASSLDLLGELFF
. | TRBJ2-5 | TRBD2 | TRBV11-2 | TGTGCCAGCAGCTTAGACCGGACTAGCGGGCAAGAGACCCAGTACTTC | CASSLDRTSGQETQYF
many | TRBJ2-2 | . | TRBV29-1 | TGCAGCGGCCAGCCTACGGGAGCCGGGGAGCTGTTTTTT | CSGQPTGAGELFF
. | TRBJ1-1 | TRBD1 | TRBV6-2/TRBV6-3 | TGTGCCAGCAGCGGGACAGGGTCCACTGAAGCTTTCTTT | CASSGTGSTEAFF
few | TRBJ2-5 | . | TRBV29-1 | TGCAGCGCACAGGGTACGGAGACCCAGTACTTC | CSAQGTETQYF
. | TRBJ2-5 | . | TRBV28 | TGTGCCAGCAGTGAACGAGAGACCCAGTACTTC | CASSERETQYF
many | TRBJ1-1 | . | TRBV7-9 | TGTGCCAGCAGCTTGGGCACTGAAGCTTTCTTT | CASSLGTEAFF
. | TRBJ2-6 | TRBD1 | TRBV29-1 | TGCAGCGTAGAACAGGGGCCTGGGGCCAACGTCCTGACTTTC | CSVEQGPGANVLTF
few | TRBJ1-1 | TRBD1 | TRBV20-1 | TGCAGTGCTAGTTCCTTCGGACAGGGGTTTGGGGCTTTCTTT | CSASSFGQGFGAFF
. | TRBJ2-1 | TRBD1 | TRBV5-1 | TGCGCCAGCAGCAGGGACAGGGGTTTTAATGAGCAGTTCTTC | CASSRDRGFNEQFF
many | TRBJ2-7 | . | TRBV6-2/TRBV6-3 | TGTGCCAGCAGTCCCAACATCCTCGGACAGCCTCGGGAGCAGTACTTC | CASSPNILGQPREQYF
. | TRBJ2-1 | . | TRBV29-1 | TGCAGCGTTGAAGTGGAGGGGTCCTACAATGAGCAGTTCTTC | CSVEVEGSYNEQFF
many | TRBJ2-1 | TRBD2 | TRBV6-5 | TGTGCCAGCAGTTACTTAGGGACTAGCGGGACCTACAATGAGCAGTTCTTC | CASSYLGTSGTYNEQFF
few | TRBJ1-3 | . | TRBV7-2 | TGTGCCAGCAGCTTACAGCAGGGTGGAAACACCATATATTTT | CASSLQQGGNTIYF
many | TRBJ2-2 | . | TRBV9 | TGTGCCAGCAGCCCTGTTGAGACCGGGGAGCTGTTTTTT | CASSPVETGELFF
. | TRBJ1-1 | . | TRBV6-2/TRBV6-3 | TGTGCCAGCAGTTACACACTACAGGTCCGCTCAAACACTGAAGCTTTCTTT | CASSYTLQVRSNTEAFF
few | TRBJ2-1 | TRBD2 | TRBV20-1 | TGCAGTGCTAGTTTTAGCGGGAGCTCCTACAATGAGCAGTTCTTC | CSASFSGSSYNEQFF